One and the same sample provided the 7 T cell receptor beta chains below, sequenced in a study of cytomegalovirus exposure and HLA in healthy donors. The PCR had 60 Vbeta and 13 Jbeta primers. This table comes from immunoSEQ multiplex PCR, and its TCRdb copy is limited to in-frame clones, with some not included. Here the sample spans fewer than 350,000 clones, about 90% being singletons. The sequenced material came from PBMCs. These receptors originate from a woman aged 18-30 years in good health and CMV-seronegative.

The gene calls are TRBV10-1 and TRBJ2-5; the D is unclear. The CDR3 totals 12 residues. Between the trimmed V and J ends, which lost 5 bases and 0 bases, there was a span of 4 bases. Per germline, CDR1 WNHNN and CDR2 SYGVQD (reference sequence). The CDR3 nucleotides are TGCGCCAGCAGTCCAAACCAAGAGACCCAGTACTTC. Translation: CASSPNQETQYF.

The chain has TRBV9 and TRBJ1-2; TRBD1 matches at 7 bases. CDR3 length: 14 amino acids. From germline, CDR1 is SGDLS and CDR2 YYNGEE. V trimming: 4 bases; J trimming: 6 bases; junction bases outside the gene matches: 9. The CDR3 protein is CASSSSGGGDGYTF. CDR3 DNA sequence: TGTGCCAGCAGCTCATCCGGAGGGGGCGATGGCTACACCTTC.

The CDR3 loop is CASSVDSMNTEAFF. CDR3 bases: TGTGCCAGCAGCGTAGACAGCATGAACACTGAAGCTTTCTTT. V is TRBV9 and J is TRBJ1-1; the D is unclear. V lost 0 bases to trimming and J lost 0 bases, with 6 bases between them. The V gene's germline CDR1 is SGDLS and CDR2 YYNGEE. There are 14 residues in the CDR3.

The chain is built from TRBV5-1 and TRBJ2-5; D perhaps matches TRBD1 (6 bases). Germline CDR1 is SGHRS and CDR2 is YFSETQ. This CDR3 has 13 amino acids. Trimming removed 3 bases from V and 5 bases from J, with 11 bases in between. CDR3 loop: CASSYGQGETQYF. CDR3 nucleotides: TGCGCCAGCAGCTACGGGCAGGGGGAGACCCAGTACTTC.

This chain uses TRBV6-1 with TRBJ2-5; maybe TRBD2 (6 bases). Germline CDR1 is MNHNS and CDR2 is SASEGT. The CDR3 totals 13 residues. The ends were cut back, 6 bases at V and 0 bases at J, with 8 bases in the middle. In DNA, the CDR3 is TGTGCCAGCAGCGGGGACTACCAAGAGACCCAGTACTTC. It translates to CASSGDYQETQYF.

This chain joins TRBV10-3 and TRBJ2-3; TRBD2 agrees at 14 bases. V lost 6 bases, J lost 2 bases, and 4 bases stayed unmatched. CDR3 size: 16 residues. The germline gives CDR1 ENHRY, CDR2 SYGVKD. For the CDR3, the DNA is TGTGCCATCAGATGGGGACTAGCGGGGGACACAGATACGCAGTATTTT. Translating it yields CAIRWGLAGDTDTQYF.

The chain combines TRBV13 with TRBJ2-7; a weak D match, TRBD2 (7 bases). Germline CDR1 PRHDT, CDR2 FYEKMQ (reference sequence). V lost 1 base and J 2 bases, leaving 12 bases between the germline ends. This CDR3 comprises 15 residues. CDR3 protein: CASSLARGATYEQYF. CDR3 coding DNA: TGTGCCAGCAGCTTAGCTCGGGGGGCGACCTACGAGCAGTACTTC. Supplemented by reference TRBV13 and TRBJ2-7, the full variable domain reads AAGVIQSPRHLIKEKRETATLKCYPIPRHDTVYWYQQGPGQDPQFLISFYEKMQSDKGSIPDRFSAQQFSDYHSELNMSSLELGDSALYFCASSLARGATYEQYFGPGTRLTVT.